Sequencing of this T cell receptor (beta chain) was carried out in a study of T cells in Graves' hyperthyroidism and ophthalmopathy. Study conclusions and caveats: A model of 13 V-J pairs discriminated ophthalmopathy from stable hyperthyroidism.

Trimming at V came to 6 bases and at J to 5 bases, leaving 14 bases not matched to a gene. Germline V gives CDR1 MDHEN, CDR2 SYDVKM. The CDR3 loop spans 18 amino acids. Template material for amplifying TCR beta CDR3 regions consisted of RNA transcripts. HTBI primers drove first-round RT-PCR of the TCR CDR3. Each CDR3 protein is one row after TCRdb ran MiXCR on the multiplex PCR reads. In the table there are 300,000 or so distinct CDR3 sequences, about 18% of which are singletons. This clonotype was seen a few times. Its specificity is unknown. One base away lies a much larger clone, so this may be a sequencing read error.

The chain recombines TRBV28 with TRBJ2-5; TRBD2 aligns across 14 bases. The material sequenced was blood. The clonotype originates from a woman aged 60-75 years with Graves' ophthalmopathy. The CDR3 coding sequence is TGTGCCAGCAGCCGCCTTCAGGGGCGACTAGCGGGAGGGGAGACCCAGTACTTC. As protein: CASSRLQGRLAGGETQYF.